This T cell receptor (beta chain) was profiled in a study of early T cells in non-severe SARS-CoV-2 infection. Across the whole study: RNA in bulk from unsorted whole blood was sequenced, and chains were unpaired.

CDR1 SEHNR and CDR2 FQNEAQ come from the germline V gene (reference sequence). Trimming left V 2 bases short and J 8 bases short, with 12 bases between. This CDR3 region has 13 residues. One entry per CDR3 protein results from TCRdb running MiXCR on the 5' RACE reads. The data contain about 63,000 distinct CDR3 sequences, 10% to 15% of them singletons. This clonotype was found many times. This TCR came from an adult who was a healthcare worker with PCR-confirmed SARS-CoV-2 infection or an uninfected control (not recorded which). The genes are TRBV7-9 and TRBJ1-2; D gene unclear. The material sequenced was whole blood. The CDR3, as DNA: TGTGCCAGCAGCTTACTAGCTCAAGAGGGCTACACCTTC. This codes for CASSLLAQEGYTF.